The T cell receptor beta chain described here comes from a study of response to subunit inactivated influenza vaccine. Study outcomes and limitations: Authors suggested each seasonal influenza vaccination recruits few new T cells.

One entry per CDR3 protein, called by TCRdb with MiXCR from the RT-PCR reads. The sample holds 500,000 to 600,000 distinct CDR3 sequences, roughly 13% seen once. V was pared by 5 bases and J by 3 bases, with 10 bases between. Per the germline V gene, CDR1 is SEHNR and CDR2 is FQNEAQ (reference sequence). This CDR3 spans 13 amino acids. With respect to this clonotype: Its specificity is unknown.

The input for sequencing was PBMCs from blood, taken more than 35 days after vaccination. The J gene is TRBJ2-5, the V gene TRBV7-9, with D unclear. This sequence originates from a man aged 50-59 years who received an inactivated influenza vaccine. The CDR3 loop reads CASSPTLKETQYF. The CDR3 nucleotides read TGTGCCAGCAGCCCTACCCTCAAAGAGACCCAGTACTTC.